Sequencing of this TCR beta chain was carried out in a study of blood T cells in healthy people across ages. For the second PCR, which ran for about 7 to 12 cycles, a sample-barcoded 5' primer and a J-beta primer mix were used. MiXCR, applied by TCRdb to the 5' RACE reads, yields one record per CDR3 protein. The sample carries almost 1 million distinct CDR3 sequences, just over 50% recorded once. Germline lookup yields CDR1 SGHRS and CDR2 YFSETQ. Trimming stripped 0 bases from V and 5 bases from J, with 14 bases between. The CDR3 sequence is 15 residues long. The source material was blood. The chain joins TRBV5-1 to TRBJ1-2, with unresolved D. The receptor was isolated from a woman in her fifties or sixties in good health. CDR3 sequence reads: CASSLEGKMAYGYTF. The CDR3 DNA is TGCGCCAGCAGCTTGGAGGGAAAGATGGCGTATGGCTACACCTTC.